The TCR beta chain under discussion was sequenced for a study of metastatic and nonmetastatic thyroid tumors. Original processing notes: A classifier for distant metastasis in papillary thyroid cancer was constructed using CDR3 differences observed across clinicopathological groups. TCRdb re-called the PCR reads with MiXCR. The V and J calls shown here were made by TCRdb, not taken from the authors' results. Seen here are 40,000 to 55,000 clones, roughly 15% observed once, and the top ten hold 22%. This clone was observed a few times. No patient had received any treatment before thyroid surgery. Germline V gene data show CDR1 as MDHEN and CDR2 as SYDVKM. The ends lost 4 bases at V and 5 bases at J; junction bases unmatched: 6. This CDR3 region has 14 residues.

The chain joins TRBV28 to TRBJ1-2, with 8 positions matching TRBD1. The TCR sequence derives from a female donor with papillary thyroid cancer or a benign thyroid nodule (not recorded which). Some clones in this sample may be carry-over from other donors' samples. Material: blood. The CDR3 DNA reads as TGTGCCAGCAGTTCCGGCCAGGGGGCGTATGGCTACACCTTC. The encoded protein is CASSSGQGAYGYTF.